This T cell receptor (beta chain) was identified during a study of blood T cell repertoires in COVID-19. Study-wide context: Samples came from the United States, Italy and Spain, spanning acute and convalescent COVID-19. T cells, B-cell-depleted T cells, or PBMCs provided the cDNA or gDNA that served as material.

The germline gives CDR1 SGHRS, CDR2 YFSETQ. With 3 bases clipped from V and 1 base from J, the junction kept 7 bases outside the gene matches. There are 16 residues in the CDR3. Per the original methods: Amplification from reference gene primers served as the basis for estimated nucleated cell counts. Assay: immunoSEQ multiplex PCR; the TCRdb copy retains only in-frame clones and omits some. The DNA was the basis for D and trimming; V, J and clone size are from that table. The sample contains about 170,000 clones, 80% to 85% of which appear only once. Source material: peripheral blood. The rearrangement joins TRBV5-1 to TRBJ2-3, with 8 bases lining up with TRBD2. This sequence originates from a human donor with acute or convalescent COVID-19. The donor label of this sample is uncertain. DNA for the CDR3: TGCGCCAGCAGCTCAGCAGGCGGGGGGCGCACAGATACGCAGTATTTT. Its protein is CASSSAGGGRTDTQYF. Full variable domain (missing parts from reference TRBV5-1 and TRBJ2-3): KAGVTQTPRYLIKTRGQQVTLSCSPISGHRSVSWYQQTPGQGLQFLFEYFSETQRNKGNFPGRFSGRQFSNSRSEMNVSTLELGDSALYLCASSSAGGGRTDTQYFGPGTRLTVL.